The 22 T cell receptor beta chains given below trace back to one sample, sequenced in a study of T cell repertoires in cytomegalovirus infection. One entry per CDR3 protein, called by TCRdb with MiXCR from the reads. Of 200,000 to 300,000 distinct CDR3 sequences in the sample, approximately 13% were seen once. What was sequenced was PBMCs. The receptor set was obtained from a human donor in good health (CMV status not recorded). Some clones in this sample may be carry-over from other donors' samples.

This clonotype appeared a few times. The chain employs TRBV3-1 and TRBJ2-3; 11 bases are shared with TRBD2. The germline V gene encodes CDR1 LGHDT and CDR2 YNNKEL (reference sequence). V shed 4 bases and J 2 bases; nucleotides not matched to a gene: 5. The CDR3 is 16 residues long. CDR3 bases: TGTGCCAGCAGCCGAGGGACTAGCGGACCCACAGATACGCAGTATTTT. This codes for CASSRGTSGPTDTQYF.

The sample holds many counts of this clonotype. This chain joins TRBV6-5 and TRBJ1-1; D not certain. CDR1 and CDR2 (germline): MNHEY, SVGAGI. This CDR3 region has 15 residues. Trimming removed 0 bases from V and 0 bases from J, with 8 bases in between. The CDR3 reads CASSYSGGLNTEAFF. The CDR3 bases are TGTGCCAGCAGTTACTCGGGCGGATTGAACACTGAAGCTTTCTTT.

The J gene is TRBJ2-7, the V gene TRBV18; TRBD1 matches 9 bases. The CDR3 extends over 16 amino acids. Germline CDR1 is KGHSH and CDR2 is LQKENI. The V segment lost 3 bases and the J segment 1 base; nucleotides outside the gene matches: 7. Here the CDR3 DNA reads TGTGCCAGCTCACCGGGGGGACAGGGACTGTCCTACGAGCAGTACTTC. The encoded protein is CASSPGGQGLSYEQYF.

This clonotype was observed at least ten times. This chain joins TRBV6-2 or TRBV6-3 and TRBJ2-7; D gene unclear. Germline V CDR1 and CDR2: MNHEY, SVGEGT. Trimming took off 5 bases at V and 3 bases at J, with 11 bases between the two ends. The CDR3 consists of 13 residues. The CDR3 here is CASSRVGLYEQYF. DNA of the CDR3: TGTGCCAGCAGTCGAGTTGGCCTCTACGAGCAGTACTTC.

This clonotype showed up many times. The V gene is TRBV7-2, the J gene TRBJ2-5; weak D call: TRBD2 (6 bases). The germline CDR1 and CDR2 sequences are SGHTA and FQGNSA. Trimming left V 3 bases short and J 2 bases short, with 13 bases between. The CDR3 has 15 residues. The CDR3 sequence: CASSLRMRGQETQYF. The CDR3 DNA reads as TGTGCCAGCAGCTTGAGGATGCGGGGTCAAGAGACCCAGTACTTC. Complete variable domain (other parts from reference TRBV7-2 and TRBJ2-5): GAGVSQSPSNKVTEKGKDVELRCDPISGHTALYWYRQSLGQGLEFLIYFQGNSAPDKSGLPSDRFSAERTGGSVSTLTIQRTQQEDSAVYLCASSLRMRGQETQYFGPGTRLLVL.

The rearrangement joins TRBV6-8 to TRBJ1-3; maybe TRBD1 (5 bases). Trimming stripped 6 bases from V and 0 bases from J, with 15 bases between. The CDR3 consists of 16 residues. In germline, CDR1 is MNHGY, CDR2 SAAAGT. The CDR3 loop is CASRRGGANSGNTIYF. The CDR3 DNA reads TGTGCCAGCAGGAGGGGAGGGGCAAACTCTGGAAACACCATATATTTT.

Ten or more counts support this clonotype. The chain joins TRBV5-4 to TRBJ2-3, with TRBD2 matching over 15 bases. Germline loops: CDR1 SGHNT, CDR2 YYREEE (reference sequence). The CDR3 has 18 amino acids. Germline trimming cut 5 bases from V and 10 bases from J; bases unmatched to any gene: 17. CDR3 loop: CASREGGAGTSGRSPQYF. In DNA form, the CDR3 reads TGTGCCAGCAGGGAAGGCGGGGCCGGGACTAGCGGGAGGAGTCCGCAGTATTTT.

The chain has TRBV7-9 and TRBJ1-1; possibly TRBD1 for D (5 bases). Germline CDR1 and CDR2: SEHNR and FQNEAQ (reference sequence). This CDR3 is built from 15 residues. Trimming took 0 bases from V and 0 from J, leaving 8 bases between them. In DNA form, the CDR3 reads TGTGCCAGCAGCTTAGCCGGGACGTTGAACACTGAAGCTTTCTTT. As protein: CASSLAGTLNTEAFF. The full variable domain, with the rest looked up from reference TRBV7-9 and TRBJ1-1, is DTGVSQNPRHKITKRGQNVTFRCDPISEHNRLYWYRQTLGQGPEFLTYFQNEAQLEKSRLLSDRFSAERPKGSFSTLEIQRTEQGDSAMYLCASSLAGTLNTEAFFGQGTRLTVV.

A few counts support this clonotype. The rearrangement links TRBV12-3 or TRBV12-4 to TRBJ2-1; D uncertain. The CDR3 is made up of 15 amino acids. The V and J ends lost 1 base and 2 bases respectively, with 9 bases between them. The CDR3, as DNA: TGTGCCAGCAGTTTAGGCGCGGCAACCTACAATGAGCAGTTCTTC. This translates into CASSLGAATYNEQFF.

Of note for this clonotype: This could be a read error, since a much larger clone is one nucleotide away. The conserved phenylalanine or tryptophan normally closing the CDR3 is absent here, so this likely arose from a read error. The chain links TRBV10-3 to TRBJ2-1; 9 bases agree with TRBD2. Germline CDR1 reads ENHRY; CDR2 reads SYGVKD. CDR3 size: 15 residues. Trimming took 2 bases from V and 5 from J; bases not matched to a gene: 4. CDR3 sequence reads: CAISESGGRDNEQFL. The CDR3 DNA is TGTGCCATCAGTGAGAGCGGGGGGAGGGACAATGAGCAGTTCTTG.

This chain uses TRBV20-1 with TRBJ2-1; 10 bases fit TRBD2. CDR1 and CDR2 from the germline V gene are DFQATT and SNEGSKA (reference sequence). The junction had 7 bases not matched to a gene; V was cut back by 5 bases and J by 9 bases. This CDR3 comprises 13 residues. The CDR3 is CSAPSGRNSEQFF. In nucleotides, the CDR3 is TGCAGTGCTCCTAGCGGGAGAAATAGTGAGCAGTTCTTC.

This clonotype has a handful of counts. This chain connects TRBV19 to TRBJ1-1; D not resolved. This CDR3 has 14 residues. Germline loops: CDR1 LNHDA, CDR2 SQIVND (reference sequence). The V and J ends lost 0 bases and 0 bases respectively, with 5 bases between them. The CDR3 region has the DNA TGTGCCAGTAGTATAGACAGGATGAACACTGAAGCTTTCTTT. This gives the protein CASSIDRMNTEAFF.

This clonotype has only a few counts. The chain links TRBV7-9 to TRBJ1-1; D unresolved. Between the trimmed V and J ends, which lost 5 bases and 0 bases, there was a span of 10 bases. Germline loops: CDR1 SEHNR, CDR2 FQNEAQ (reference sequence). There are 14 residues in the CDR3. CDR3 coding DNA: TGTGCCAGCAGCGCTCAAATGCTGAACACTGAAGCTTTCTTT. Translating gives CASSAQMLNTEAFF. Full variable domain (missing parts from reference TRBV7-9 and TRBJ1-1): DTGVSQNPRHKITKRGQNVTFRCDPISEHNRLYWYRQTLGQGPEFLTYFQNEAQLEKSRLLSDRFSAERPKGSFSTLEIQRTEQGDSAMYLCASSAQMLNTEAFFGQGTRLTVV.

This chain uses TRBV10-2 with TRBJ2-3; 9 bases are a match to TRBD2. Germline CDR1 and CDR2: WSHSY and SAAADI. The CDR3 loop spans 16 amino acids. Trimming cost V 0 bases and J 4 bases; bases outside gene matches: 5. CDR3 sequence: CASSESGGGGPDTQYF. Written as DNA, the CDR3 is TGCGCCAGCAGTGAGTCTGGCGGGGGGGGGCCAGATACGCAGTATTTT.

This clonotype appeared many times. V is TRBV7-2 and J is TRBJ2-5; D assignment may be TRBD1 or TRBD2 (5 bases each). This CDR3 comprises 13 residues. Germline loops: CDR1 SGHTA, CDR2 FQGNSA. With 5 bases removed from V and 2 bases from J, the gap between germline ends came to 9 bases. The CDR3 protein is CASSPGPQETQYF. In nucleotides, the CDR3 is TGTGCCAGCAGCCCGGGACCACAAGAGACCCAGTACTTC.

The gene calls are TRBV6-9 and TRBJ2-7; TRBD1 matches at 7 bases. Germline V lookup: CDR1 MNHGY, CDR2 SVAAGI. The CDR3 runs 15 residues. Losses at the gene ends were 4 bases for V and 3 bases for J; bases not matched to a gene: 9. The CDR3 DNA sequence: TGTGCCAGCAGTTCCATGACAGGGACGGTCTACGAGCAGTACTTC. Translated: CASSSMTGTVYEQYF.

In regard to this clonotype: This clone may be a read error of a much larger clone one base away. The J gene is TRBJ2-7, the V gene TRBV4-1; 9 positions agree with TRBD1. Germline values: CDR1 MGHRA, CDR2 YSYEKL. This CDR3 contains 15 residues. The CDR3, as DNA: TGCGCCAGAAGCCAATCCGGGACAGGGCCATACGAGCAGTACTTC. Amino acids: CARSQSGTGPYEQYF.

CDR3 in amino acids: CASSPPRTSAYNEQFF. DNA for the CDR3: TGTGCCAGCAGTCCCCCTAGGACTAGCGCCTACAATGAGCAGTTCTTC. The chain couples TRBV6-1 to TRBJ2-1; 9 bases fit TRBD2. V shed 5 bases and J 2 bases; nucleotides not matched to a gene: 7. The germline V gene has CDR1 MNHNS and CDR2 SASEGT. This CDR3 is built from 16 residues.

This clonotype was detected a few times. The V call is TRBV20-1, the J call TRBJ2-7; D uncertain. Germline V gene lookup returns CDR1 DFQATT and CDR2 SNEGSKA (reference sequence). V lost 0 bases, J lost 0 bases, and 9 bases lay in between. The CDR3 extends over 14 amino acids. CDR3 protein: CSARDKGSSYEQYF. The CDR3 DNA follows: TGCAGTGCTAGAGATAAAGGCAGCTCCTACGAGCAGTACTTC.

This clonotype was seen ten or more times. The V and J genes are TRBV7-9 and TRBJ2-5; D possibly matches TRBD1 or TRBD2 (5 bases each). V shed 2 bases and J shed 6 bases, with 10 bases lying between them. The V gene's germline CDR1 is SEHNR and CDR2 FQNEAQ (reference sequence). This CDR3 is 13 amino acids long. The CDR3 loop is CASSLPGAKTQYF. The CDR3 DNA sequence: TGTGCCAGCAGCTTACCCGGGGCTAAGACCCAGTACTTC.

This clonotype was observed at least ten times. This rearrangement joins TRBV14 to TRBJ2-4; tentatively, D is TRBD1 or TRBD2 (6 bases each). This CDR3 is 14 amino acids long. Germline CDR1 reads SGHDN; CDR2 reads FVKESK. Trimming left V 4 bases short and J 8 bases short, with 15 bases between. The CDR3 nucleotides read TGTGCCAGCAGCCCCACTTGGGGGGCGTACATTCAGTACTTC. Protein sequence: CASSPTWGAYIQYF.

CDR3 residues: CASSLVLRVGETQYF. In DNA, the CDR3 is TGTGCCAGCAGCTTGGTCCTAAGGGTTGGAGAGACCCAGTACTTC. V is TRBV5-6 and J is TRBJ2-5; D remains unclear. The CDR3 is made up of 15 amino acids. Germline CDR1 SGHDT, CDR2 YYEEEE. V lost 0 bases to trimming and J lost 4 bases, with 13 bases between them.